A single sample is the source of the 17 T cell receptor beta chains below, sequenced in a study of siplizumab effects on memory and regulatory T cells. Clones were read by immunoSEQ multiplex PCR, and TCRdb kept only the in-frame ones, dropping some. Among 110,000 or so clones listed, around 90% were seen once. Material for sequencing was Tregs sorted from blood. Every receptor here comes from a human donor in good health.

The gene calls are TRBV15 and TRBJ1-1; 8 nucleotides line up with TRBD1. V lost 0 bases and J lost 11; bases outside the gene matches: 11. Per the germline V gene, CDR1 is LNHNV and CDR2 is YYDKDF (reference sequence). The CDR3 spans 15 residues. The CDR3 nucleotides are TGTGCCACCAGCAGAGATAGTGTGGTATACAGGGGGGCTTTCTTT. Translation: CATSRDSVVYRGAFF.

The J gene is TRBJ2-2, the V gene TRBV6-5, with TRBD2 identical over 7 bases. Germline V gene sequence: CDR1 MNHEY, CDR2 SVGAGI. CDR3 length: 16 amino acids. V shed 3 bases and J 0 bases; nucleotides not matched to a gene: 4. CDR3: CASSYREATNTGELFF. CDR3 nucleotides: TGTGCCAGCAGTTATCGGGAGGCCACGAACACCGGGGAGCTGTTTTTT.

The V call is TRBV5-8, the J call TRBJ2-4; TRBD1 agrees at 9 bases. The CDR3 loop spans 16 amino acids. CDR1 and CDR2 from the germline V gene are SGHTS and YDEGEE. The junction had 14 bases not matched to a gene; V was cut back by 4 bases and J by 9 bases. The CDR3 nucleotides read TGTGCCAGCAGCGCTGGGAGACAGGGGGTCGGGGGCATTCAGTACTTC. Amino acids: CASSAGRQGVGGIQYF.

The chain combines TRBV19 with TRBJ2-1, with 13 bases identical to TRBD2. This CDR3 region has 15 residues. Germline loops: CDR1 LNHDA, CDR2 SQIVND (reference sequence). Trimming removed 9 bases from V and 6 bases from J; junction bases left unmatched: 8. The CDR3 sequence is CARGPRTSGSNEQFF. The DNA of the CDR3 is TGTGCCAGGGGGCCTCGGACTAGCGGGAGCAATGAGCAGTTCTTC.

On this clone itself: The same CDR3 also results from other DNA sequences found in this sample. This chain uses TRBV18 with TRBJ2-5; D not certain. Germline V lookup: CDR1 KGHSH, CDR2 LQKENI. Trimming removed 2 bases from V and 1 base from J, with 2 bases in between. The CDR3 loop spans 12 amino acids. In DNA, the CDR3 is TGTGCCAGCTCACCAGTCCAAGAGACCCAGTACTTC. The encoded protein is CASSPVQETQYF.

The DNA for the CDR3 is TGTGCCAGTAGTATAGGGACTAACCGAGAGACCCAGTACTTC. This gives the protein CASSIGTNRETQYF. The chain joins TRBV19 to TRBJ2-5; D may be TRBD2 (6 bases). The CDR3 totals 14 residues. Looked up from germline, CDR1 is LNHDA and CDR2 is SQIVND (reference sequence). Trimming stripped 1 base from V and 4 bases from J, with 10 bases between.

This clone was detected once. The J gene is TRBJ1-2, the V gene TRBV6-5; D gene unclear. This CDR3 has 15 residues. CDR1 and CDR2 (germline): MNHEY, SVGAGI. Trimming cost V 2 bases and J 8 bases, with 18 bases left between them. CDR3: CASSYEETHYGGYTF. In DNA, the CDR3 is TGTGCCAGCAGTTACGAAGAGACCCACTACGGGGGCTACACCTTC.

V gene TRBV10-3 combines with J gene TRBJ2-5; possibly TRBD2 for D (6 bases). V lost 0 bases to trimming and J lost 4 bases, with 15 bases between them. Looked up from germline, CDR1 is ENHRY and CDR2 is SYGVKD. CDR3 length: 16 residues. The CDR3 here is CAISESLPGVTETQYF. For the CDR3, the DNA is TGTGCCATCAGTGAGTCTCTTCCGGGGGTAACAGAGACCCAGTACTTC.

V is TRBV6-4 and J is TRBJ1-2, with D possibly being TRBD1 (5 bases). The V gene lost 0 bases and the J gene lost 10 bases, with 12 bases spanning the gap. CDR1 and CDR2 (germline): MRHNA, SNTAGT. The CDR3 covers 13 residues. CDR3 sequence (DNA): TGTGCCAGCAGTGACTCGTATGGGGGTCACTACACCTTC. Translated: CASSDSYGGHYTF.

The V and J genes are TRBV25-1 and TRBJ2-2; D might be TRBD1 (5 bases). The V and J ends lost 10 bases and 1 base respectively, with 10 bases between them. The CDR3 spans 13 residues. Germline V lookup: CDR1 MGHDK, CDR2 SYGVNS. The DNA for the CDR3 is TGTGCCACCGGACACTTGAACACCGGGGAGCTGTTTTTT. It is translated as CATGHLNTGELFF.

V gene TRBV5-1 combines with J gene TRBJ2-5; 12 bases align to TRBD2. The CDR3 covers 16 residues. V was pared by 3 bases and J by 2 bases, with 5 bases of the junction left unmatched. Per the germline V gene, CDR1 is SGHRS and CDR2 is YFSETQ. The CDR3 DNA follows: TGCGCCAGCAGCTATTGGCTAGCGGGGGGGCAAGAGACCCAGTACTTC. Amino acids: CASSYWLAGGQETQYF.

A remark on this clone: At the DNA level, this CDR3 is encoded by other sequences in the same sample as well. This rearrangement joins TRBV7-9 to TRBJ2-1, with 9 bases lining up with TRBD2. Germline V gene lookup returns CDR1 SEHNR and CDR2 FQNEAQ (reference sequence). This CDR3 has 16 residues. The V and J ends lost 5 bases and 2 bases, in that order; junction bases with no gene match: 7. This chain's CDR3 is CASSLSLAGTYNEQFF. Written as DNA, the CDR3 is TGTGCCAGCAGCCTTTCGCTAGCGGGGACCTACAATGAGCAGTTCTTC.

This chain uses TRBV18 with TRBJ1-1; D uncertain. The germline CDR1 and CDR2 sequences are KGHSH and LQKENI. There are 15 residues in the CDR3. Deletions cut 1 base from V and 0 bases from J, with 9 bases between. CDR3 sequence (DNA): TGTGCCAGCTCACCACGAGAGGTCATGAACACTGAAGCTTTCTTT. It yields the protein CASSPREVMNTEAFF.

The rearrangement uses TRBV6-6 and TRBJ2-3; either TRBD1 or TRBD2 may supply D (5 bases each). CDR1 is MNHNY, CDR2 SVGAGI, per germline (reference sequence). This CDR3 comprises 13 residues. V gave up 6 bases and J gave up 2 bases, with 9 bases separating them. This CDR3 reads CASRGDLTDTQYF. The CDR3 DNA is TGTGCCAGCAGGGGGGATCTCACAGATACGCAGTATTTT.

The gene calls are TRBV6-5 and TRBJ1-1; TRBD1 aligns across 7 bases. In germline, CDR1 is MNHEY, CDR2 SVGAGI. The V segment lost 4 bases and the J segment 5 bases; nucleotides outside the gene matches: 1. The CDR3 is made up of 12 amino acids. The CDR3 DNA sequence: TGTGCCAGCAGTTGGGACAGAACTGAAGCTTTCTTT. This encodes CASSWDRTEAFF.

The rearrangement joins TRBV6-1 to TRBJ2-1; D is unclear. Germline loops: CDR1 MNHNS, CDR2 SASEGT. V was clipped by 7 bases and J by 2 bases, with 0 bases between them. The CDR3 is made up of 10 amino acids. The CDR3 coding sequence is TGTGCCAGCACCTACAATGAGCAGTTCTTC. As protein: CASTYNEQFF.

The chain couples TRBV5-1 to TRBJ1-3; D unclear. Germline V CDR1 and CDR2: SGHRS, YFSETQ. V was cut by 1 base and J by 4 bases, with 12 bases left in between. This CDR3 has 15 amino acids. DNA of the CDR3: TGCGCCAGCAGCTTGAGTCGGACGGAAGGAAACACCATATATTTT. Protein sequence: CASSLSRTEGNTIYF.